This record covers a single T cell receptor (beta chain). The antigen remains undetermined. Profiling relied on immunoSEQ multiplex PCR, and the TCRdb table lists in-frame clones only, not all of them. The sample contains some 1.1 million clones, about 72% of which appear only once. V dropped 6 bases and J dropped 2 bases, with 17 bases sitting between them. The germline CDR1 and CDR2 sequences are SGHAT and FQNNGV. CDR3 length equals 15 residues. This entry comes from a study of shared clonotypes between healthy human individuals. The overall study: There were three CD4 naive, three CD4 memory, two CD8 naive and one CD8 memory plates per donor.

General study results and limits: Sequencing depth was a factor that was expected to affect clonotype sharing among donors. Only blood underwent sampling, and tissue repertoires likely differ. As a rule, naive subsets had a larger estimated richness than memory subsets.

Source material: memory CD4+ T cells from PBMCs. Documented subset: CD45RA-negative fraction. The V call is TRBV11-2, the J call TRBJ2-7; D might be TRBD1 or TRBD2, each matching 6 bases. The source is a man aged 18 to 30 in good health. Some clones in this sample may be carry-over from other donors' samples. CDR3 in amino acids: CASREGGFSPYEQYF. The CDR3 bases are TGTGCCAGCAGGGAGGGGGGATTTTCGCCCTACGAGCAGTACTTC.